The 12 T cell receptor beta chains given below trace back to one sample, sequenced in a study of OX40 agonist ivuxolimab in advanced cancers. The method was the immunoSEQ multiplex PCR assay. TCRdb retrieved this table from immuneACCESS and kept in-frame rearrangements only. Not all clones are present; in checked studies, unresolved V genes account for under half, and no reason is known for the remainder. The sample table lists around 30,000 clones, approximately 86% of them with a count of one. The ten largest make up about 30% of the sample. Here the sequenced sample was CD4+ or CD8+ T cells sorted from blood, taken in a trial of the OX40 agonist ivuxolimab. These receptors were obtained from an adult with an advanced solid tumor such as melanoma, head and neck, liver or kidney cancer.

Here the CDR3 reads CASSLGLGFYEQYF. The CDR3 DNA follows: TGTGCCAGCAGCTTAGGTCTCGGATTCTACGAGCAGTACTTC. The rearrangement links TRBV7-3 to TRBJ2-7; unclear D gene. V lost 2 bases and J 3 bases, leaving 11 bases between the germline ends. The CDR3 covers 14 residues. Germline V CDR1 and CDR2: SGHTA, FQGTGA.

Only a few counts were recorded for this clone. This rearrangement joins TRBV28 to TRBJ2-7; D assignment may be TRBD1 or TRBD2 (5 bases each). V was cut by 3 bases and J by 7 bases, with 10 bases left in between. This CDR3 has 12 amino acids. Germline-derived CDR1 and CDR2 are MDHEN and SYDVKM. The CDR3 nucleotides are TGTGCCAGCAGTTTGGGACCGGCGGAGCAGTACTTC. Encoded protein: CASSLGPAEQYF.

V is TRBV6-5 and J is TRBJ1-4, with 9 bases aligning to TRBD1. The germline V gene has CDR1 MNHEY and CDR2 SVGAGI. V lost 3 bases, J lost 7 bases, and 6 bases stayed unmatched. There are 15 residues in the CDR3. CDR3 region: CASSYSTGGTEKLFF. CDR3 nucleotides: TGTGCCAGCAGTTATTCGACAGGGGGGACTGAAAAACTGTTTTTT.

This clone was counted a single time. V and J are TRBV30 and TRBJ2-3, with D unclear. Trimming took 3 bases from V and 0 from J, leaving 10 bases between them. The CDR3 contains 14 residues. Per germline, CDR1 GTSNPN and CDR2 SVGIG (reference sequence). The CDR3, as DNA: TGTGCCTGGAGCGTGGGCCTGAGCACAGATACGCAGTATTTT. As protein: CAWSVGLSTDTQYF.

As concerns this clone: The junction shows a germline mismatch at one end, possibly a read error. This chain links TRBV5-1 with TRBJ1-5; no firm D call. Germline values: CDR1 SGHRS, CDR2 YFSETQ. The CDR3 loop spans 14 amino acids. The DNA for the CDR3 is TGTGCCAGCAGCTTGGCCTTGGCCAATCAGCCCCAGCATTTT. Encoded protein: CASSLALANQPQHF.

The chain combines TRBV27 with TRBJ2-1; D might be TRBD2 (6 bases). From germline, CDR1 is MNHEY and CDR2 SMNVEV (reference sequence). The CDR3 runs 14 residues. The V end lost 3 bases, the J end lost 4 bases, and 10 bases lay between the germline ends. The CDR3 region is CASSLGSGYNEQFF. The CDR3 DNA sequence: TGTGCCAGCAGTTTGGGTAGCGGTTACAATGAGCAGTTCTTC.

The CDR3 bases are TGTGCCAGCAGCCACCTTTCGGACAGACTCTATGGCTACACCTTC. Its protein is CASSHLSDRLYGYTF. The V and J genes are TRBV6-5 and TRBJ1-2; tentatively, D is TRBD1 (6 bases). The germline V gene encodes CDR1 MNHEY and CDR2 SVGAGI. Trimming stripped 6 bases from V and 4 bases from J, with 18 bases between. The length of the CDR3 is 15 residues.

This chain links TRBV27 with TRBJ1-1, with 9 bases matching TRBD1. Germline-derived CDR1 and CDR2 are MNHEY and SMNVEV (reference sequence). The trim removed 0 bases at V and 6 bases at J, leaving 17 bases unmatched. The CDR3 contains 19 residues. CDR3 in amino acids: CASSLSRTGGAGFDPEAFF. CDR3 nucleotides: TGTGCCAGCAGTTTATCCCGAACAGGGGGCGCTGGGTTCGATCCTGAAGCTTTCTTT.

The CDR3 sequence: CASSPWSYEQYF. CDR3 nucleotide sequence: TGTGCCAGCAGCCCGTGGAGCTACGAGCAGTACTTC. The chain employs TRBV11-1 and TRBJ2-7; D is uncertain. Deletions cut 5 bases from V and 3 bases from J, with 8 bases between. Per the germline V gene, CDR1 is SGHAT and CDR2 is FQDESV (reference sequence). The CDR3 sequence is 12 residues long.

The chain is built from TRBV25-1 and TRBJ2-7; 10 positions agree with TRBD1. CDR1 and CDR2 from the germline V gene are MGHDK and SYGVNS. The CDR3 contains 15 residues. V trimming: 7 bases; J trimming: 2 bases; junction bases outside the gene matches: 8. CDR3 residues: CASISRQGATYEQYF. The CDR3 DNA is TGTGCCAGCATTTCCCGACAGGGGGCAACCTACGAGCAGTACTTC.

The chain carries TRBV30 and TRBJ2-3; possibly TRBD2 for D (5 bases). This CDR3 is 15 amino acids long. V was shortened by 2 bases and J by 0 bases, with 12 bases between the two germline ends. Germline V CDR1 and CDR2: GTSNPN, SVGIG (reference sequence). DNA for the CDR3: TGTGCCTGGAGTCCGGACTTACTAAGCACAGATACGCAGTATTTT. Translating gives CAWSPDLLSTDTQYF.

This clone was observed a handful of times. The V call is TRBV10-3, the J call TRBJ1-1, with D maybe TRBD1 (5 bases). Per the germline V gene, CDR1 is ENHRY and CDR2 is SYGVKD. V was cut by 8 bases and J by 4 bases, with 8 bases left in between. There are 11 residues in the CDR3. The CDR3: CAIGGGTEAFF. CDR3 nucleotides: TGTGCCATCGGGGGGGGCACTGAAGCTTTCTTT.